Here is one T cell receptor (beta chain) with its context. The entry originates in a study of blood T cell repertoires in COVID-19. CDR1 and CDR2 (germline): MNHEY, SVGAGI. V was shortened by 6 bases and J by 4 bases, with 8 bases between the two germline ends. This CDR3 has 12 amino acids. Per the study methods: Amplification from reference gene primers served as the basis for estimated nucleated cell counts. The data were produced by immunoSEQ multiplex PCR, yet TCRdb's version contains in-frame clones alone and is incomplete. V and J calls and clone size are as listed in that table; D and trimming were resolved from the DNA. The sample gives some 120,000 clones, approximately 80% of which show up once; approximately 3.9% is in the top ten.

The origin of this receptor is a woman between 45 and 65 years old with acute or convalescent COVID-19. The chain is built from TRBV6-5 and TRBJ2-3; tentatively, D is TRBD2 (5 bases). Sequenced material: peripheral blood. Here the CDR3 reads CASSASSDTQYF. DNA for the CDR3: TGTGCCAGCAGCGCTAGCTCAGATACGCAGTATTTT.